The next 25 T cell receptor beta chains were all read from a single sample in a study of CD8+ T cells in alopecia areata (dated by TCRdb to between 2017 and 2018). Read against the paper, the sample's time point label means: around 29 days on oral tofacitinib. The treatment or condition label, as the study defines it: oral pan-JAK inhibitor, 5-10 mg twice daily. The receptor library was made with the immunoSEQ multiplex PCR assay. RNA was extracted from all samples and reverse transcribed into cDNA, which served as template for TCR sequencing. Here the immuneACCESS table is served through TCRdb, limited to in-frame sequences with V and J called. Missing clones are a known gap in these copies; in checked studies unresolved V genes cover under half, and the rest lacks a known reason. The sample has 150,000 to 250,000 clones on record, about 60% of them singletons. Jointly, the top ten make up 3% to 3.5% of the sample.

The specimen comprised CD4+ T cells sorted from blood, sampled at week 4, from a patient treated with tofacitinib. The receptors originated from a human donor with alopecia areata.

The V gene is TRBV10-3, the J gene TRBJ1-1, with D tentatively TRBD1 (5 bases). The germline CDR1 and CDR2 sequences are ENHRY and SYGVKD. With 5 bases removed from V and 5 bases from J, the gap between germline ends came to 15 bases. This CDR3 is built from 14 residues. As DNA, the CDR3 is TGTGCCATCAGTTCGGGGGATTGGGGGACTGAAGCTTTCTTT. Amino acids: CAISSGDWGTEAFF.

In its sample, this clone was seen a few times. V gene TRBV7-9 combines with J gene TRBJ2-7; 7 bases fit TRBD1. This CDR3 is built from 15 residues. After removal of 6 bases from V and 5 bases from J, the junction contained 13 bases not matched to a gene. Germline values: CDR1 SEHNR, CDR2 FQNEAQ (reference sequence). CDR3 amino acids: CASSPTRDSLNEQYF. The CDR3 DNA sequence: TGTGCCAGCAGTCCAACTCGGGACAGTTTGAACGAGCAGTACTTC.

The DNA of the CDR3 is TGCGCCAGCAGCGAATGGGGACAGGGGACTTCACCCCTCCACTTT. Translation: CASSEWGQGTSPLHF. The rearrangement links TRBV5-1 to TRBJ1-6, with TRBD1 matching over 10 bases. This CDR3 is 15 amino acids long. V shed 4 bases and J 9 bases; nucleotides not matched to a gene: 7. CDR1 is SGHRS, CDR2 YFSETQ, per germline.

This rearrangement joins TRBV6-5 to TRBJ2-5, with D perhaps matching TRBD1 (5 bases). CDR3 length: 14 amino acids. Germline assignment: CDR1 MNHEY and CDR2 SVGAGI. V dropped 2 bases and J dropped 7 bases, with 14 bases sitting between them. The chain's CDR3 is CASSYAGAPGTQYF. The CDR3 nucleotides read TGTGCCAGCAGTTACGCTGGGGCCCCCGGGACCCAGTACTTC.

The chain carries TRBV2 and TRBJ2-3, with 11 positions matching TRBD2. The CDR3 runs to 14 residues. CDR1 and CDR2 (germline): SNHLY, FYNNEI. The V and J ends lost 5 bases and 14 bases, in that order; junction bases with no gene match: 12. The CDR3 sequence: CASSSSKLAGARYF. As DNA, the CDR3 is TGTGCCAGCAGTTCGAGCAAACTAGCGGGGGCCCGGTATTTT.

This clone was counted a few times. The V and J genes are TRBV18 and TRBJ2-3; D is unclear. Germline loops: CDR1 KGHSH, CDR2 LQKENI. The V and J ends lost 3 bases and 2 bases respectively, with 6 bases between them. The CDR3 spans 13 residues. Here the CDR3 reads CASSPGTTDTQYF. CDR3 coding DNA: TGTGCCAGCTCACCGGGAACCACAGATACGCAGTATTTT.

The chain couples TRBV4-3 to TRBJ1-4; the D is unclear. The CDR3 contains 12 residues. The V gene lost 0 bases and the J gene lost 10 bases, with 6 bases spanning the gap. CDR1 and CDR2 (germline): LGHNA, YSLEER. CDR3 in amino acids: CASSQEGRKLFF. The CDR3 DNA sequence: TGCGCCAGCAGCCAAGAAGGTCGAAAACTGTTTTTT.

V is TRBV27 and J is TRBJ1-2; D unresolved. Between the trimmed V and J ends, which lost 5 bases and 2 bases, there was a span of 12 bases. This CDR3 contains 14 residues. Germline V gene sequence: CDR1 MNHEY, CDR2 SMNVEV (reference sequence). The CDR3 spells CASSRLDGNYGYTF. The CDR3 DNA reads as TGTGCCAGCAGTCGCCTGGACGGAAACTATGGCTACACCTTC.

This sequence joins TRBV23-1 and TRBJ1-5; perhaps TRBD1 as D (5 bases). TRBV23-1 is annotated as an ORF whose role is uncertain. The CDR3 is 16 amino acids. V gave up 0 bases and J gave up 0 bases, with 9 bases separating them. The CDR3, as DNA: TGCGCCAGCAGTCAATCCGGCAGGGTTAGCAATCAGCCCCAGCATTTT. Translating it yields CASSQSGRVSNQPQHF.

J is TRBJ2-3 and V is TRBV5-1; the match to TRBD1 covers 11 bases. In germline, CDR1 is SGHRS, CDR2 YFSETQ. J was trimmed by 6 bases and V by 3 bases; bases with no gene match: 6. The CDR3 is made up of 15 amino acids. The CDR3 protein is CASSSRTGGRDTQYF. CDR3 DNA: TGCGCCAGCAGCTCAAGGACAGGGGGCAGGGATACGCAGTATTTT.

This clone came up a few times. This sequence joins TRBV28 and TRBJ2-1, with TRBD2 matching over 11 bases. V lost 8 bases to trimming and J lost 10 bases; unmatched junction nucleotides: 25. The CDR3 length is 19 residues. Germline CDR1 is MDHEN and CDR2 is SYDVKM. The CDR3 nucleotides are TGTGCCAGCCTCGGAGAGCTAGCGGGGGGCCCGGTTTCTACAATAGAGCAGTTCTTC. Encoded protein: CASLGELAGGPVSTIEQFF.

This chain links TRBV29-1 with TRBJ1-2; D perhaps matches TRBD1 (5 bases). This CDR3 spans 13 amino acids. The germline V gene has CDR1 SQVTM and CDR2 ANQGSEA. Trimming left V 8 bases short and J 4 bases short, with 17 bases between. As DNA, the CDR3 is TGCAGCACTGGGTACCAGGGTAGCTATGGCTACACCTTC. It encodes CSTGYQGSYGYTF. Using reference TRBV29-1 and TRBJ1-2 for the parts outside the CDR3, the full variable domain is SAVISQKPSRDICQRGTSLTIQCQVDSQVTMMFWYRQQPGQSLTLIATANQGSEATYESGFVIDKFPISRPNLTFSTLTVSNMSPEDSSIYLCSTGYQGSYGYTFGSGTRLTVV.

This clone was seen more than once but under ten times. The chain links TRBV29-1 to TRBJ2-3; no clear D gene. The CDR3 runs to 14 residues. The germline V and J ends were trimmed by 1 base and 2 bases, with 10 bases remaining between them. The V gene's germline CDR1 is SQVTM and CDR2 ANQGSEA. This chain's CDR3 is CSVEGSASTDTQYF. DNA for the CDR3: TGCAGCGTTGAAGGCAGCGCTTCCACAGATACGCAGTATTTT.

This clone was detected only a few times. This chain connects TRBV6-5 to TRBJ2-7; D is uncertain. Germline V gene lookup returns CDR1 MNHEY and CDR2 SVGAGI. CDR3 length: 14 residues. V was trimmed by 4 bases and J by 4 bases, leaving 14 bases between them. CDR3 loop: CASSSPDGRYEQYF. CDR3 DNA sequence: TGTGCCAGCAGTTCCCCGGACGGCCGTTACGAGCAGTACTTC.

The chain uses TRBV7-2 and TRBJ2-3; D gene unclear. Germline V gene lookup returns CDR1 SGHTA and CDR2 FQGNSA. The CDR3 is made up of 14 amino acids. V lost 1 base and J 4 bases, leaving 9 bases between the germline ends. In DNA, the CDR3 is TGTGCCAGCAGCTTAGGGCTACAGCCAGATACGCAGTATTTT. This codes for CASSLGLQPDTQYF.

The CDR3 reads CASGPGLTTDTQYF. The CDR3 DNA reads TGTGCTAGTGGTCCTGGACTGACGACAGATACGCAGTATTTT. The chain employs TRBV12-5 and TRBJ2-3; a possible D gene is TRBD2 (5 bases). The germline V and J ends were trimmed by 5 bases and 3 bases, with 12 bases remaining between them. Germline V lookup: CDR1 LGHNT, CDR2 FRNRAP. The CDR3 spans 14 residues.

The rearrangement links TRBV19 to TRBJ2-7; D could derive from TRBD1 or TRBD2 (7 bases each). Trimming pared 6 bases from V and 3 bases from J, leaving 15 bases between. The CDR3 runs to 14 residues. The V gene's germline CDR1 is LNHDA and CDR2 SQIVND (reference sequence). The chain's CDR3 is CASRGGTEIYEQYF. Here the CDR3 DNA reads TGTGCCAGTAGGGGAGGGACAGAGATCTACGAGCAGTACTTC.

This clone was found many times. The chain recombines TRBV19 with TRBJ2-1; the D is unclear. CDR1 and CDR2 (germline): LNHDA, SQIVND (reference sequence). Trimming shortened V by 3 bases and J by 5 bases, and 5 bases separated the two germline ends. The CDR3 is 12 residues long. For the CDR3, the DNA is TGTGCCAGTAGTATGAACGACAATGAGCAGTTCTTC. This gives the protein CASSMNDNEQFF.

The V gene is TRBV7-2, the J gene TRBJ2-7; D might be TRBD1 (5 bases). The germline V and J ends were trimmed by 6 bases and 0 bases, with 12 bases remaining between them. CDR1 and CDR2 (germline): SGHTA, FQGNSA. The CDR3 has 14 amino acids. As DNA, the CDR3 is TGTGCCAGCAGGCACGGACACCTCTCCTACGAGCAGTACTTC. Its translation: CASRHGHLSYEQYF.

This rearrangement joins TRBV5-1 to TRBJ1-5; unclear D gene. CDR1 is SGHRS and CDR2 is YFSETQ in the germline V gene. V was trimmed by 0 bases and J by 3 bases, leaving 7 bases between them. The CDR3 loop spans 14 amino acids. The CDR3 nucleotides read TGCGCCAGCAGCTTGGGGCAGGCCAATCAGCCCCAGCATTTT. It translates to CASSLGQANQPQHF.

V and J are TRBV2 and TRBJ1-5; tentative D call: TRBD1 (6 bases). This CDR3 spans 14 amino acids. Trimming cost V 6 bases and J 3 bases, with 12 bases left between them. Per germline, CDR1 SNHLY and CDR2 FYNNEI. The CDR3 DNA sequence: TGTGCCAGCAGCCGACAGGAGACCAATCAGCCCCAGCATTTT. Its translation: CASSRQETNQPQHF.

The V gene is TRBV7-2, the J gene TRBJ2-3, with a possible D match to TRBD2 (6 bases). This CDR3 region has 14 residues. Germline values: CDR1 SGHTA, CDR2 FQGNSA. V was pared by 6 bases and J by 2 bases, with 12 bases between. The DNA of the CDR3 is TGTGCCAGCAGTGTGATAGCGGTCACAGATACGCAGTATTTT. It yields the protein CASSVIAVTDTQYF. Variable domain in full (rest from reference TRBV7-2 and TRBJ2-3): GAGVSQSPSNKVTEKGKDVELRCDPISGHTALYWYRQSLGQGLEFLIYFQGNSAPDKSGLPSDRFSAERTGGSVSTLTIQRTQQEDSAVYLCASSVIAVTDTQYFGPGTRLTVL.

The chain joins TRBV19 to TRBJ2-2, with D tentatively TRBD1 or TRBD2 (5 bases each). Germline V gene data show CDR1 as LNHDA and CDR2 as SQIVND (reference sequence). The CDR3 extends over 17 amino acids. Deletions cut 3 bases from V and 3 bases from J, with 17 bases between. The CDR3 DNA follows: TGTGCCAGTAGTATTCGGCTACGTGGGACGGACACCGGGGAGCTGTTTTTT. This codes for CASSIRLRGTDTGELFF.

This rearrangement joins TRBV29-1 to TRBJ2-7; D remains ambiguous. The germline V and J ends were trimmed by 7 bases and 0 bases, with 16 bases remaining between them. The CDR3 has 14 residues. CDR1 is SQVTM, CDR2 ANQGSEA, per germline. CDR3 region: CSAGPLVSSYEQYF. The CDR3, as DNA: TGCAGCGCCGGGCCGTTGGTATCCTCCTACGAGCAGTACTTC.

In DNA form, the CDR3 reads TGCGCCAGCAGCCAATCCCGACTAGATGCAGATACGCAGTATTTT. Translation: CASSQSRLDADTQYF. The V call is TRBV4-1, the J call TRBJ2-3; a possible D gene is TRBD2 (6 bases). CDR1 MGHRA and CDR2 YSYEKL come from the germline V gene. The length of the CDR3 is 15 residues. The germline V and J ends were trimmed by 2 bases and 4 bases, with 13 bases remaining between them.